The 3 T cell receptor beta chains in this list originate from one sample, sequenced in a study of blood T cells in healthy people across ages. With a J-beta primer mix and a sample-barcoded 5' primer, a second PCR ran roughly 6 to 11 cycles. TCRdb independently ran MiXCR on the 5' RACE reads; one entry per CDR3 protein. The sample carries some 1.6 million distinct CDR3 sequences, almost 35% recorded once. The sequenced sample consisted of blood. The receptors shown here come from a woman in her 30s in good health.

This clonotype was detected a few times. In nucleotides, the CDR3 is TGCGCCAGCAGCCAAGATCAGAGGACAGGGGACTATGAGCAGTTCTTC. Protein product: CASSQDQRTGDYEQFF. The chain links TRBV4-1 to TRBJ2-1, with TRBD1 matching 9 bases. Looked up from germline, CDR1 is MGHRA and CDR2 is YSYEKL. The CDR3 is made up of 16 amino acids. J was trimmed by 8 bases and V by 0 bases; bases with no gene match: 8.

This clonotype was observed a few times. This sequence joins TRBV15 and TRBJ2-1; D gene uncertain. Germline-derived CDR1 and CDR2 are LNHNV and YYDKDF (reference sequence). The germline V and J ends were trimmed by 0 bases and 6 bases, with 15 bases remaining between them. The CDR3 spans 16 residues. The CDR3 spells CATSRDRSEGSNEQFF. The CDR3 nucleotides read TGTGCCACCAGCAGAGATAGGAGCGAAGGTTCCAATGAGCAGTTCTTC.

In this sample, this clonotype turned up a few times. The chain employs TRBV6-1 and TRBJ2-3; weak D call: TRBD2 (6 bases). CDR1 and CDR2 from the germline V gene are MNHNS and SASEGT. The CDR3 loop spans 15 amino acids. Between the trimmed V and J ends, which lost 3 bases and 2 bases, there was a span of 12 bases. CDR3 loop: CASSDGGEFTDTQYF. DNA for the CDR3: TGTGCCAGCAGTGATGGAGGGGAGTTCACAGATACGCAGTATTTT.